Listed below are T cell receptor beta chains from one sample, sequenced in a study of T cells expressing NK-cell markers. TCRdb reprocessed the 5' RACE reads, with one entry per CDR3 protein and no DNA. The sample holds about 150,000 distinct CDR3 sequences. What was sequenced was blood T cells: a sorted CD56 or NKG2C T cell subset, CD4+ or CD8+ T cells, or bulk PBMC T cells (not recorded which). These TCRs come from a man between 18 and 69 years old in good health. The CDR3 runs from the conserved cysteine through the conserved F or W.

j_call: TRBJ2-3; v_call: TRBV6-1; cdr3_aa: CASSEGQAGGPTDTQYF
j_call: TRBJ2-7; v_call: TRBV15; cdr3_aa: CATSNPRGGLYEQYF
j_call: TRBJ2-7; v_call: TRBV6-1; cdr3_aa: CASSSVRTSGNYEQYF
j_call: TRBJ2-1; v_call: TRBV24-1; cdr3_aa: CATSDLTDNYNEQFF
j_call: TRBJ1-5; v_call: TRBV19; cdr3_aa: CASRKGLNQPQHF
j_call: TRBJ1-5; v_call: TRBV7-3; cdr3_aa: CAPEPGQLCNQPQHF
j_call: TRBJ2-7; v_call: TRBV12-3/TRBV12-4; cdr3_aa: CASSLDRYLVEQYF
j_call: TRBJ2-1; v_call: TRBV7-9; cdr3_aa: CASSLLRFRGDEQFF
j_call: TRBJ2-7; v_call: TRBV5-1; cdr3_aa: CASSLPRDRGSDEQYF
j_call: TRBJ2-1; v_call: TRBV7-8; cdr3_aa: CASSPTGLYNEQFF
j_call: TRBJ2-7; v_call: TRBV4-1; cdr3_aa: CASSQGGDLYYEQYF
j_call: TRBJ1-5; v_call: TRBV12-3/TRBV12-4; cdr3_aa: CASSSGQGVGPQHF
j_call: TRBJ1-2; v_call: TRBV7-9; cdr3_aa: CASSLGPIGDYGYTF
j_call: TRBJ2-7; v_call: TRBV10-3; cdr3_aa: CAVHMDSSYEQYF
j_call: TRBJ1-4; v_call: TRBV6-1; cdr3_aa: CASSLTTGFEKLFF
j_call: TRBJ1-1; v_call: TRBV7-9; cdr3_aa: CASSSQGAEAFF
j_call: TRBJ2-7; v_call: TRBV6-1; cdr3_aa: CASSWFGRGYEQYF
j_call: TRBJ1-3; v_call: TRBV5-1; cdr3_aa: CASREGLRSGNTIYF
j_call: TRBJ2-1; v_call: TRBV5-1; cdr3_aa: CASSRELAGGILNNEQFF
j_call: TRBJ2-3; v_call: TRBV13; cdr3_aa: CASSLVFEGAIETSTDTQYF
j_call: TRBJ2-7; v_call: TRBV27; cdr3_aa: CASRWGSYSYEQYF
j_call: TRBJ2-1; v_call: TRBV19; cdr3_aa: CASSIAARAYNEQFF
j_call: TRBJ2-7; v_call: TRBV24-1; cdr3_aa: CATSDSRRGYEQYF
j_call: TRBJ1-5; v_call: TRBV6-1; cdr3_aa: CASSAMGNQPQHF
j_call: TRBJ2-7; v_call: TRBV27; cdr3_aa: CASSFSGRGESYEQYF
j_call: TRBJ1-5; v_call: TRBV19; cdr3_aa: CASKTGAQPQHF
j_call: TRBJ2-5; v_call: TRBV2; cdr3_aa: CASSIWEQGAEETQYF
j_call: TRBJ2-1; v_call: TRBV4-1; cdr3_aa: CASSPASGGYNEQFF
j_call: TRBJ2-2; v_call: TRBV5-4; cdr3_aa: CASSLDGQGATGELFF
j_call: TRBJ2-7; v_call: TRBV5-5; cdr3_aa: CASSLSGHSYEQYF
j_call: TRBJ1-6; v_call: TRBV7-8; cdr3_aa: CASSTGPAYNSPLHF
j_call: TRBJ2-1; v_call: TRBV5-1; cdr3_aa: CASRAGGPIYNEQFF
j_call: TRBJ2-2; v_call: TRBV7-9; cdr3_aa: CASSSRPGQENTGELFF
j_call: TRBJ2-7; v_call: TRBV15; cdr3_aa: CATSRASGSHHEQYF
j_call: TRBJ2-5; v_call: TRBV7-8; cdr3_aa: CASSFWGETQYF
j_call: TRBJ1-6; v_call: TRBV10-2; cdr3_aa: CASSQDRGDPPLHF
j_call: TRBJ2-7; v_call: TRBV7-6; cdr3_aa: CASSPMADNYEQYF
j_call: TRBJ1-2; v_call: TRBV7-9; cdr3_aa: CASSSSGTSLQGYTF
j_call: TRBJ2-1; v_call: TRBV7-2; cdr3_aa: CASSFAGGQFSNEQFF
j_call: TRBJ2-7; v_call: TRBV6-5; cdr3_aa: CASSYAGGTSYEQYF
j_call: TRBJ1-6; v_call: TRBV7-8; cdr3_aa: CASSLRGNADYSPLHF
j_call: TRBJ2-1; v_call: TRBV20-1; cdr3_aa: CSARLPGVEEQFF
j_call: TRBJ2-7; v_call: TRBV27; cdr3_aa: CASSFLGQSLYEQYF
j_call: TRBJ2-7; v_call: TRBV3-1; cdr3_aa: CASSPYGGAYEQYF
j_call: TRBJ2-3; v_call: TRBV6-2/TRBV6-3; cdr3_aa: CASSYSGSSVADTQYF
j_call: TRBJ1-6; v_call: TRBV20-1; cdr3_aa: CSARAGTGGRKISPLHF
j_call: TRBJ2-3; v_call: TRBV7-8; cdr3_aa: CASSLAARGRQTDTQYF
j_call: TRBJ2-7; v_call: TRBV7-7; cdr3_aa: CASSLSPGDSYEQYF
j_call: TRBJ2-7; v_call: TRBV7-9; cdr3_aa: CASSSSTASWISYEQYF
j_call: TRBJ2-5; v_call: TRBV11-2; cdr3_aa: CASSVRGPGGTQETQYF
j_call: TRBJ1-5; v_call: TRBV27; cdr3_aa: CASSPWTGGEAQHF
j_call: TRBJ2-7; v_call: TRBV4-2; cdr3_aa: CASSQGLGPASEQYF
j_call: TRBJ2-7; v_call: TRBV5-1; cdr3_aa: CASSYETSGISYEQYF
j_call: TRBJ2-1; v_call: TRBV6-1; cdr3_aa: CASSEQPGLAYNEQFF
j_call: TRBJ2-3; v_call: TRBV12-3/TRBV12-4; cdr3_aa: CASSLALPTGTDTQYF
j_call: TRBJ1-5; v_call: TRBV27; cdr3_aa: CASMLVRENNQPQHF
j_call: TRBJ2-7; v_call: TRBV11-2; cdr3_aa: CASSHTVSYEQYF